The rows below give T cell receptor beta chains drawn from one sample of a study of shared clonotypes between healthy human individuals. Here immunoSEQ multiplex PCR was the method, and the copy in TCRdb shows in-frame clones only, minus some. The repertoire includes approximately 1,500,000 clones, around 97% of them detected once, and roughly 1.1% sits in the top ten. The sample taken for sequencing was naive CD4+ T cells sorted from blood. Every receptor here comes from a man aged 30 to 39 in good health. Each CDR3 is given with its conserved first and last residue. A D gene is named only where the DNA matches it firmly. Part of the rows lack a size; the others show once, few, many or a class for expanded clones.

TRBJ2-7,NA,NA,TRBV21-1,CASSKVFRDSYEQYF,TGTGCCAGCAGCAAAGTATTTCGGGACAGCTACGAGCAGTACTTC
TRBJ1-5,NA,NA,TRBV19,CASSITTERAYSNQPQHF,TGTGCCAGTAGTATCACCACCGAACGGGCATATAGCAATCAGCCCCAGCATTTT
TRBJ2-1,NA,NA,TRBV29-1,CSVDALETSSMFF,TGCAGCGTTGATGCCCTCGAAACGAGTAGTATGTTCTTC
TRBJ1-4,NA,NA,TRBV7-3,CASSRRSQGAGNEKLFF,TGTGCCAGCAGTCGAAGATCACAGGGCGCAGGTAATGAAAAACTGTTTTTT
TRBJ2-7,NA,NA,TRBV28,CASSFQSGYSYEQYF,TGTGCCAGCAGTTTTCAGTCAGGTTACTCCTACGAGCAGTACTTC
TRBJ1-5,NA,NA,TRBV6-1,CASSEGGYNQPQHF,TGTGCCAGCAGTGAGGGAGGGTACAATCAGCCCCAGCATTTT
TRBJ1-2,once,NA,TRBV9,CASSVGGENYGYTF,TGTGCCAGCAGCGTTGGGGGGGAAAACTATGGCTACACCTTC
TRBJ2-2,NA,NA,TRBV9,CASRDYRSTTGELFF,TGTGCCAGCAGGGACTACAGATCGACCACCGGGGAGCTGTTTTTT
TRBJ2-7,NA,TRBD2,TRBV7-2,CASSLMVGLAGLEQYF,TGTGCCAGCAGCTTAATGGTCGGACTAGCGGGGCTCGAGCAGTACTTC
TRBJ2-3,NA,NA,TRBV5-1,CASSLDGASTDTQYF,TGCGCCAGCAGCTTAGACGGCGCCAGCACAGATACGCAGTATTTT
TRBJ2-1,NA,NA,TRBV7-9,CASSLERINHNEQFF,TGTGCCAGCAGCTTAGAACGAATCAATCACAATGAGCAGTTCTTC
TRBJ2-6,once,NA,TRBV30,CAWSTPPPGKGSGANVLTF,TGTGCCTGGAGTACACCCCCCCCCGGGAAAGGTTCTGGGGCCAACGTCCTGACTTTC